The 23 T cell receptor beta chains listed next were all sequenced from one sample in a study of cytomegalovirus exposure and HLA in healthy donors. Use of 60 Vbeta and 13 Jbeta primers characterized the PCR. Sequenced by immunoSEQ multiplex PCR; TCRdb stores in-frame clones only, minus some. The sample consists of 150,000 to 200,000 clones, 70% to 80% of them appearing once. Sample: PBMCs. These receptors were obtained from a male donor in good health and CMV-seronegative.

This chain uses TRBV7-2 with TRBJ1-1, with D possibly matching TRBD1 (5 bases). The germline V gene has CDR1 SGHTA and CDR2 FQGNSA. This CDR3 contains 14 residues. V lost 1 base and J 5 bases, leaving 11 bases between the germline ends. In DNA form, the CDR3 reads TGTGCCAGCAGCTTAGACGGGGGAATTACTGAAGCTTTCTTT. Translated, it gives CASSLDGGITEAFF. Variable domain in full (rest from reference TRBV7-2 and TRBJ1-1): GAGVSQSPSNKVTEKGKDVELRCDPISGHTALYWYRQSLGQGLEFLIYFQGNSAPDKSGLPSDRFSAERTGGSVSTLTIQRTQQEDSAVYLCASSLDGGITEAFFGQGTRLTVV.

The CDR3 here is CASSPTTGGWDEQYF. CDR3 sequence (DNA): TGCGCCAGCAGCCCCACTACGGGAGGGTGGGACGAGCAGTACTTC. This rearrangement joins TRBV5-1 to TRBJ2-7; 8 positions agree with TRBD2. Germline V CDR1 and CDR2: SGHRS, YFSETQ. The trim removed 4 bases at V and 5 bases at J, leaving 11 bases unmatched. This CDR3 has 15 residues.

This clone was detected only a few times. This rearrangement joins TRBV9 to TRBJ2-7; 11 nucleotides align to TRBD1. Per the germline V gene, CDR1 is SGDLS and CDR2 is YYNGEE. The CDR3 covers 16 residues. V lost 4 bases to trimming and J lost 4 bases; unmatched junction nucleotides: 10. The CDR3 reads CASSTRTGGNLYEQYF. For the CDR3, the DNA is TGTGCCAGCAGCACACGGACAGGGGGCAACCTTTACGAGCAGTACTTC.

This chain joins TRBV4-2 and TRBJ2-1, with 12 nucleotides matching TRBD2. V lost 0 bases, J lost 7 bases, and 10 bases stayed unmatched. Per germline, CDR1 LGHNA and CDR2 YNFKEQ. The CDR3 is 18 residues long. CDR3 in DNA: TGTGCCAGCAGCCAAGATAATCGGCTAGCGGGAGGGTGGAATGAGCAGTTCTTC. It yields the protein CASSQDNRLAGGWNEQFF.

J is TRBJ2-5 and V is TRBV6-6; 10 positions match TRBD1. The DNA end favors TRBJ2-7, so the J call may be wrong. The CDR3 consists of 13 residues. Germline V CDR1 and CDR2: MNHNY, SVGAGI (reference sequence). The CDR3 spells CASAWTGGSEQYF. In DNA form, the CDR3 reads TGTGCCAGCGCTTGGACAGGGGGGAGCGAGCAGTACTTC.

This chain links TRBV9 with TRBJ1-6, with 11 bases lining up with TRBD1. Germline V gene sequence: CDR1 SGDLS, CDR2 YYNGEE. CDR3 length: 15 residues. V shed 3 bases and J 9 bases; nucleotides not matched to a gene: 5. The CDR3 is CASSDGTGGGSPLHF. The CDR3 DNA reads TGTGCCAGCAGCGACGGGACAGGGGGAGGTTCACCCCTCCACTTT.

The CDR3 nucleotides read TGTGCCAGCAGAAGGACAGGGAGGGGTCGAGCTTTCTTT. It yields the protein CASRRTGRGRAFF. The rearrangement uses TRBV6-5 and TRBJ1-1; 8 positions match TRBD1. J gave up 10 bases and V 6 bases, and 10 bases lay outside the gene matches. CDR1 and CDR2 (germline): MNHEY, SVGAGI. The CDR3 runs to 13 residues.

The chain is built from TRBV29-1 and TRBJ2-1; D is possibly TRBD1 (5 bases). V gave up 4 bases and J gave up 8 bases, with 18 bases separating them. The CDR3 length is 14 residues. Germline CDR1 is SQVTM and CDR2 is ANQGSEA. CDR3 in amino acids: CSVGPGNGWDEQFF. Here the CDR3 DNA reads TGCAGCGTTGGTCCAGGGAATGGATGGGATGAGCAGTTCTTC.

The V gene is TRBV29-1, the J gene TRBJ2-6; D may be TRBD1 (5 bases). Per germline, CDR1 SQVTM and CDR2 ANQGSEA. V gave up 7 bases and J gave up 0 bases, with 16 bases separating them. The CDR3 totals 16 residues. CDR3: CSASTEVGSGANVLTF. CDR3 coding DNA: TGCAGCGCTTCGACAGAGGTGGGCTCTGGGGCCAACGTCCTGACTTTC.

This clone was seen only a few times. The chain joins TRBV7-6 to TRBJ2-7; 11 nucleotides agree with TRBD2. V lost 0 bases, J lost 5 bases, and 6 bases stayed unmatched. CDR3 size: 16 residues. Germline V lookup: CDR1 SGHVS, CDR2 FNYEAQ. The CDR3 sequence is CASSLAGASGRNEQYF. CDR3 in DNA: TGTGCCAGCAGCTTAGCGGGGGCTAGCGGGAGGAACGAGCAGTACTTC.

The gene calls are TRBV18 and TRBJ1-2; 8 nucleotides line up with TRBD1. V gave up 2 bases and J gave up 8 bases; unmatched junction bases: 10. The germline gives CDR1 KGHSH, CDR2 LQKENI. This CDR3 is built from 15 residues. CDR3 DNA sequence: TGTGCCAGCTCACCAGAAACACAGGGGGAAGGAGGCTACACCTTC. Its translation: CASSPETQGEGGYTF.

CDR3 in DNA: TGTGCCAGCAGCTTCTCTACAGGGGGCTGGGGAGAGACCCAGTACTTC. Protein: CASSFSTGGWGETQYF. The chain links TRBV11-1 to TRBJ2-5, with 9 bases aligning to TRBD1. J was trimmed by 4 bases and V by 3 bases; bases with no gene match: 9. Germline CDR1 SGHAT, CDR2 FQDESV (reference sequence). The CDR3 loop spans 16 amino acids.

The table lists this clone with a few counts. The rearrangement joins TRBV11-2 to TRBJ2-5; possible D gene TRBD1, 6 bases. Trimming took off 1 base at V and 2 bases at J, with 11 bases between the two ends. Germline-derived CDR1 and CDR2 are SGHAT and FQNNGV. The CDR3 sequence is 15 residues long. The CDR3 spells CASSLGRGLQETQYF. The CDR3 bases are TGTGCCAGCAGCTTAGGCAGGGGCCTACAAGAGACCCAGTACTTC.

V usage is TRBV2 and J usage is TRBJ2-2; D is possibly TRBD2 (6 bases). Trimming took off 2 bases at V and 5 bases at J, with 12 bases between the two ends. CDR1 is SNHLY, CDR2 FYNNEI, per germline. CDR3 length equals 15 residues. The CDR3: CASSENPGETGELFF. For the CDR3, the DNA is TGTGCCAGCAGTGAAAACCCGGGGGAGACCGGGGAGCTGTTTTTT.

The chain carries TRBV7-3 and TRBJ2-2; D uncertain. Germline assignment: CDR1 SGHTA and CDR2 FQGTGA. The ends were cut back, 1 base at V and 5 bases at J, with 5 bases in the middle. The CDR3 is 13 amino acids. The CDR3: CASSLMATGELFF. The CDR3, as DNA: TGTGCCAGCAGCTTAATGGCTACCGGGGAGCTGTTTTTT.

This clone has only a few counts. This chain joins TRBV6-1 and TRBJ2-7, with D maybe TRBD2 (6 bases). CDR1 is MNHNS, CDR2 SASEGT, per germline. Trimming removed 7 bases from V and 2 bases from J, with 15 bases in between. This CDR3 has 14 amino acids. In DNA form, the CDR3 reads TGTGCCAGCACCCTAAGGAGGGAACCCTACGAGCAGTACTTC. Amino acid sequence: CASTLRREPYEQYF.

V gene TRBV18 combines with J gene TRBJ2-2; TRBD2 matches at 7 bases. Germline-derived CDR1 and CDR2 are KGHSH and LQKENI. Trimming cost V 3 bases and J 1 base; bases outside gene matches: 5. This CDR3 comprises 16 residues. The CDR3 region is CASSPLADMNTGELFF. In DNA, the CDR3 is TGTGCCAGCTCACCGCTAGCGGACATGAACACCGGGGAGCTGTTTTTT.

This chain connects TRBV19 to TRBJ1-5; 7 positions agree with TRBD1. Germline lookup yields CDR1 LNHDA and CDR2 SQIVND (reference sequence). This CDR3 is 13 amino acids long. The V segment lost 10 bases and the J segment 7 bases; nucleotides outside the gene matches: 10. This chain's CDR3 is CATKRQGEQPQHF. The CDR3 DNA sequence: TGTGCCACCAAGAGACAGGGTGAGCAGCCCCAGCATTTT.

V and J are TRBV27 and TRBJ1-1; D may be TRBD1 (5 bases). Trimming shortened V by 8 bases and J by 3 bases, and 19 bases separated the two germline ends. CDR1 MNHEY and CDR2 SMNVEV come from the germline V gene (reference sequence). The CDR3 has 15 amino acids. The CDR3: CASGLLVGGDTEAFF. CDR3 nucleotide sequence: TGTGCCAGCGGGTTACTAGTGGGGGGAGACACTGAAGCTTTCTTT.

J is TRBJ2-7 and V is TRBV6-6, with 7 bases that match TRBD1. This CDR3 spans 14 amino acids. The V gene's germline CDR1 is MNHNY and CDR2 SVGAGI (reference sequence). V shed 6 bases and J 2 bases; nucleotides not matched to a gene: 7. CDR3 nucleotides: TGTGCCAGCAGCAAGACAGGGAATCCCTACGAGCAGTACTTC. This gives the protein CASSKTGNPYEQYF.

The V and J genes are TRBV4-3 and TRBJ2-7, with TRBD1 matching over 9 bases. The J segment lost 1 base and the V segment lost 3 bases, leaving 4 bases of the junction unmatched. The CDR3 has 15 residues. The germline V gene encodes CDR1 LGHNA and CDR2 YSLEER. The CDR3 coding sequence is TGCGCCAGCAGCCAGTGGACAGGGGCGTCCTACGAGCAGTACTTC. Amino acid sequence: CASSQWTGASYEQYF.

V and J are TRBV11-2 and TRBJ1-3; 9 bases fit TRBD1. CDR3 length: 17 amino acids. Germline V lookup: CDR1 SGHAT, CDR2 FQNNGV. With V trimmed by 5 bases and J by 4 bases, 12 bases remained unmatched. The CDR3 DNA follows: TGTGCCAGCAGCCCCAGGGGACAGGGTCGTTGGGGAAACACCATATATTTT. The encoded protein is CASSPRGQGRWGNTIYF.

This sequence joins TRBV11-1 and TRBJ2-3, with 10 bases fitting TRBD1. V lost 2 bases and J lost 4; bases outside the gene matches: 3. Germline CDR1 reads SGHAT; CDR2 reads FQDESV (reference sequence). This CDR3 region has 15 residues. The CDR3 DNA reads as TGTGCCAGCAGCTTATTTGGGACAGGGGCAGATACGCAGTATTTT. Translated: CASSLFGTGADTQYF.